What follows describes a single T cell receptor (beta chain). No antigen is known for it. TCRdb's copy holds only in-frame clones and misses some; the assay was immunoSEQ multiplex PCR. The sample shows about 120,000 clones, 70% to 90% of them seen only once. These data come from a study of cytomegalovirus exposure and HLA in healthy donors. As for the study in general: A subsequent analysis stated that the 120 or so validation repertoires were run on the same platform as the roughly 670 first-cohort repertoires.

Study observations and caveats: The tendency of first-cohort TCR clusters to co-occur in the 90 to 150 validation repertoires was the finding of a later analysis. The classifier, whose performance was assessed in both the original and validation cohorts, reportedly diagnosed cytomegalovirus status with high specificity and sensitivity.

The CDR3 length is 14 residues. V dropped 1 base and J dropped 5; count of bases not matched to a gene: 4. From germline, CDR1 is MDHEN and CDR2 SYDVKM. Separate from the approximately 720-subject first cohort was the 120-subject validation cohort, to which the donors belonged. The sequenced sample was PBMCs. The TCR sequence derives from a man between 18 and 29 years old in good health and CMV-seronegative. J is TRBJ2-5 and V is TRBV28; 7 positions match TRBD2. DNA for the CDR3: TGTGCCAGCAGTTTATTGGGGGGGTCGGAGACCCAGTACTTC. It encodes CASSLLGGSETQYF.